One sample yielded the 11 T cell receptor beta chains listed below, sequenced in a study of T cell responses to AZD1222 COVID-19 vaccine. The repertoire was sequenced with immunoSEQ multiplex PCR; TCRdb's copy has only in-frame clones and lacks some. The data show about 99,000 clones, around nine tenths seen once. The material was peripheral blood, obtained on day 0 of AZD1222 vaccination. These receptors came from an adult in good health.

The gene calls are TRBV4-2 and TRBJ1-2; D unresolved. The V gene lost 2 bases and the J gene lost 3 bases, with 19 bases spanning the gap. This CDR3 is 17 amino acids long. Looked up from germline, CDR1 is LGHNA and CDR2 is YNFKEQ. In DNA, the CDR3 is TGTGCCAGCAGCCAACCTTACGAGGCAGTAGGTGACTATGGCTACACCTTC. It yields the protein CASSQPYEAVGDYGYTF.

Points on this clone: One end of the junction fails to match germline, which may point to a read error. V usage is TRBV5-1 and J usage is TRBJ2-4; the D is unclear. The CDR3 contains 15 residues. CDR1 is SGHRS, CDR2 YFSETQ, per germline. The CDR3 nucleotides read TGTGCCAGCAGCCCCCAAGTCGCCACCAAAAACATTCAGTACTTC. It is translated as CASSPQVATKNIQYF.

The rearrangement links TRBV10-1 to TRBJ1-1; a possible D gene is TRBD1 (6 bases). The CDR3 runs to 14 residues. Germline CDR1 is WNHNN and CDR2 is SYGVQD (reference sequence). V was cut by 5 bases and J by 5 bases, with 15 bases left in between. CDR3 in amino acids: CASSSTGRRTEAFF. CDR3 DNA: TGCGCCAGCAGTAGCACAGGGAGGCGGACTGAAGCTTTCTTT.

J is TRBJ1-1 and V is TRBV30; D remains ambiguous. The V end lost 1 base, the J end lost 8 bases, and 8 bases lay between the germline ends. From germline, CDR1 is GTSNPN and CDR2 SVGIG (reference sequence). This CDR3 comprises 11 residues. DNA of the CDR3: TGTGCCTGGAGTGCGACGGCAGAAGCTTTCTTT. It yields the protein CAWSATAEAFF. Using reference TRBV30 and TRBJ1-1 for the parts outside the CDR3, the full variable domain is SQTIHQWPATLVQPVGSPLSLECTVEGTSNPNLYWYRQAAGRGLQLLFYSVGIGQISSEVPQNLSASRPQDRQFILSSKKLLLSDSGFYLCAWSATAEAFFGQGTRLTVV.

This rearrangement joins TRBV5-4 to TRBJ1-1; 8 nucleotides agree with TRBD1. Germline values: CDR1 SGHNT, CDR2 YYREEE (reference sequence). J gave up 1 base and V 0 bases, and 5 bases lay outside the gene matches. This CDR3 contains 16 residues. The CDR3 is CASSLDPGGWNTEAFF. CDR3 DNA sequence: TGTGCCAGCAGCTTGGATCCAGGGGGCTGGAACACTGAAGCTTTCTTT.

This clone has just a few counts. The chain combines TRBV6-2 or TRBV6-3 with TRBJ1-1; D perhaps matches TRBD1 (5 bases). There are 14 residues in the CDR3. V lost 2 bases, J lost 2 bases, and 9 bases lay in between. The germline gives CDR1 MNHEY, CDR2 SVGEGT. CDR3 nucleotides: TGTGCCAGCAGTTACGGGGGGAGTAACACTGAAGCTTTCTTT. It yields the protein CASSYGGSNTEAFF.

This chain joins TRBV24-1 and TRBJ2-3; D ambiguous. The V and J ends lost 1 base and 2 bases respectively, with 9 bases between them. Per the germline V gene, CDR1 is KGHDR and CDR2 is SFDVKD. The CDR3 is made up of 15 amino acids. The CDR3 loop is CATSDFGDLTDTQYF. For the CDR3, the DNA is TGTGCCACCAGTGATTTTGGGGATCTCACAGATACGCAGTATTTT.

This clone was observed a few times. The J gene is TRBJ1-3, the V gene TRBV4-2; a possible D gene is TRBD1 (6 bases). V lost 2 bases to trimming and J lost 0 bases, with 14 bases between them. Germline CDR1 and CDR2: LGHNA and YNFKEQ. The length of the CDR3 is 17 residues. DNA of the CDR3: TGTGCCAGCAGCCAACTACAGGGTAGGGCCTCTGGAAACACCATATATTTT. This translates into CASSQLQGRASGNTIYF.

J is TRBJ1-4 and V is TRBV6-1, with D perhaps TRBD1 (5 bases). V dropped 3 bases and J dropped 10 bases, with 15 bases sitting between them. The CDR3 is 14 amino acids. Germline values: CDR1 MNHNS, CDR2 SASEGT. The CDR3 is CASSDRPRRGKLFF. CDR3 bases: TGTGCCAGCAGTGACAGGCCCCGGAGGGGAAAACTGTTTTTT.

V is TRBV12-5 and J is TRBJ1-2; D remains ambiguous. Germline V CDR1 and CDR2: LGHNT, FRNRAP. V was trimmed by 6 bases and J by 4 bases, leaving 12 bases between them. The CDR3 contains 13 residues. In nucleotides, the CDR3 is TGTGCTAGTGGAACGACGGCTACCTATGGCTACACCTTC. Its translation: CASGTTATYGYTF.

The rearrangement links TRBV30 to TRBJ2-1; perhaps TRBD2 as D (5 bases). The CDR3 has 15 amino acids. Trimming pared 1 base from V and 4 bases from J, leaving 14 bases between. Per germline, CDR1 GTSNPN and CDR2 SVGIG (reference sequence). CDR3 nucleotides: TGTGCCTGGAGTGGAGGCGGACTTGGTTACAATGAGCAGTTCTTC. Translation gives CAWSGGGLGYNEQFF.